The 29 T cell receptor beta chains below all came from one sample that was sequenced in a study of blood T cell repertoires in COVID-19. TCRdb's copy holds only in-frame clones and misses some; the assay was immunoSEQ multiplex PCR. The sample records about 200,000 clones, about 89% being singletons. The sample consisted of peripheral blood. Source of these receptors: a man in his sixties who had recovered from COVID-19.

The V and J genes are TRBV27 and TRBJ2-1, with 9 positions matching TRBD2. V gave up 5 bases and J gave up 5 bases; unmatched junction bases: 10. The CDR3 runs 16 residues. Germline-derived CDR1 and CDR2 are MNHEY and SMNVEV (reference sequence). The CDR3 nucleotides are TGTGCCAGCAGTCCACTGAGACGCGGGGGGGACAATGAGCAGTTCTTC. Protein: CASSPLRRGGDNEQFF.

V is TRBV12-5 and J is TRBJ1-1, with unresolved D. CDR3 size: 11 residues. The V and J ends lost 6 bases and 5 bases respectively, with 7 bases between them. Germline V gene sequence: CDR1 LGHNT, CDR2 FRNRAP. The chain's CDR3 is CASGYSTEAFF. The CDR3, as DNA: TGTGCTAGTGGGTATTCGACTGAAGCTTTCTTT. The variable domain in full, with the rest retrieved from reference TRBV12-5 and TRBJ1-1, is DARVTQTPRHKVTEMGQEVTMRCQPILGHNTVFWYRQTMMQGLELLAYFRNRAPLDDSGMPKDRFSAEMPDATLATLKIQPSEPRDSAVYFCASGYSTEAFFGQGTRLTVV.

The V call is TRBV11-2, the J call TRBJ1-4; 7 bases fit TRBD1. This CDR3 is built from 16 residues. Germline loops: CDR1 SGHAT, CDR2 FQNNGV. The V gene end was trimmed by 2 bases and the J gene end by 4 bases; junction bases not matched to a gene: 7. CDR3 DNA: TGTGCCAGCAGCTTAAGAAGGGGGCGGGATAATGAAAAACTGTTTTTT. Amino acids: CASSLRRGRDNEKLFF. Supplemented by reference TRBV11-2 and TRBJ1-4, the full variable domain reads EAGVAQSPRYKIIEKRQSVAFWCNPISGHATLYWYQQILGQGPKLLIQFQNNGVVDDSQLPKDRFSAERLKGVDSTLKIQPAKLEDSAVYLCASSLRRGRDNEKLFFGSGTQLSVL.

The V call is TRBV2, the J call TRBJ1-3; no firm D call. Trimming took 7 bases from V and 2 from J, leaving 9 bases between them. Germline V lookup: CDR1 SNHLY, CDR2 FYNNEI. The CDR3 totals 13 residues. CDR3 in DNA: TGTGCCAGCAAGAGGCAGACTGGAAACACCATATATTTT. The encoded protein is CASKRQTGNTIYF.

The genes are TRBV7-3 and TRBJ2-2; 9 bases fit TRBD1. V trimming: 3 bases; J trimming: 7 bases; junction bases outside the gene matches: 6. This CDR3 contains 15 residues. CDR1 and CDR2 from the germline V gene are SGHTA and FQGTGA. This chain's CDR3 is CASSLGGTGIGELFF. The CDR3 bases are TGTGCCAGCAGCTTGGGGGGGACAGGGATCGGGGAGCTGTTTTTT.

The rearrangement links TRBV11-2 to TRBJ2-1, with D perhaps TRBD2 (6 bases). The CDR3 is made up of 16 amino acids. The V end was cut by 7 bases, the J end by 5 bases, with 21 bases between. Germline V gives CDR1 SGHAT, CDR2 FQNNGV. The DNA of the CDR3 is TGTGCCAGCACCTCCCGACGGGGGACGGAAAACAATGAGCAGTTCTTC. Translation: CASTSRRGTENNEQFF.

This rearrangement joins TRBV7-2 to TRBJ2-7, with TRBD2 as a possible D gene (6 bases). Trimming left V 1 base short and J 0 bases short, with 10 bases between. The CDR3 is made up of 15 amino acids. Per germline, CDR1 SGHTA and CDR2 FQGNSA. The CDR3 coding sequence is TGTGCCAGCAGCTTAGGGATCGGGGGCTCCTACGAGCAGTACTTC. Amino acid sequence: CASSLGIGGSYEQYF.

The chain employs TRBV6-5 and TRBJ2-5, with D maybe TRBD2 (6 bases). Germline V gene sequence: CDR1 MNHEY, CDR2 SVGAGI. This CDR3 contains 14 residues. Trimming shortened V by 2 bases and J by 5 bases, and 12 bases separated the two germline ends. CDR3 in DNA: TGTGCCAGCAGTTACCCCGGCGCGGGGGAGACCCAGTACTTC. Protein sequence: CASSYPGAGETQYF.

The J gene is TRBJ2-7, the V gene TRBV3-1 (or the pseudogene TRBV3-2); D not resolved. The CDR3 sequence is 16 residues long. The germline CDR1 and CDR2 sequences are LGHDT and YNNKEL (reference sequence). Deletions cut 5 bases from V and 5 bases from J, with 22 bases between. The CDR3 DNA reads TGTGCCAGCAGCTGTTCGCCTCCCATTTCGTTAGACGAGCAGTACTTC. Its translation: CASSCSPPISLDEQYF.

This chain connects TRBV5-1 to TRBJ2-7, with 10 bases fitting TRBD1. Germline V gene data show CDR1 as SGHRS and CDR2 as YFSETQ. The J segment lost 4 bases and the V segment lost 3 bases, leaving 7 bases of the junction unmatched. The CDR3 loop spans 15 amino acids. This CDR3 reads CASSSRDRGAYEQYF. CDR3 sequence (DNA): TGCGCCAGCAGCTCCCGGGACAGGGGCGCGTACGAGCAGTACTTC.

The genes are TRBV5-1 and TRBJ1-2; no clear D gene. V dropped 0 bases and J dropped 6 bases, with 12 bases sitting between them. This CDR3 contains 14 residues. Germline assignment: CDR1 SGHRS and CDR2 YFSETQ. In nucleotides, the CDR3 is TGCGCCAGCAGCTTGGAGGCGGCGGGTGATGGCTACACCTTC. Translation: CASSLEAAGDGYTF.

The chain has TRBV5-1 and TRBJ1-2; 10 bases fit TRBD1. V gave up 4 bases and J gave up 7 bases; unmatched junction bases: 7. This CDR3 has 14 amino acids. The germline V gene encodes CDR1 SGHRS and CDR2 YFSETQ. In nucleotides, the CDR3 is TGCGCCAGCAGCCAGGACAGGGGGAAGGGTGGCTACACCTTC. The encoded protein is CASSQDRGKGGYTF.

The chain combines TRBV19 with TRBJ1-1; 8 positions match TRBD1. Germline trimming cut 4 bases from V and 1 base from J; bases unmatched to any gene: 5. The CDR3 runs to 15 residues. CDR1 LNHDA and CDR2 SQIVND come from the germline V gene (reference sequence). This CDR3 reads CASSTSGTGNTEAFF. For the CDR3, the DNA is TGTGCCAGTAGTACTTCCGGGACAGGGAACACTGAAGCTTTCTTT.

The gene calls are TRBV7-9 and TRBJ2-3; 12 bases agree with TRBD1. V lost 2 bases and J lost 4; bases outside the gene matches: 13. This CDR3 contains 19 residues. Per germline, CDR1 SEHNR and CDR2 FQNEAQ (reference sequence). CDR3 region: CASSLSFTGTGGIADTQYF. CDR3 nucleotide sequence: TGTGCCAGCAGCTTATCGTTTACCGGGACAGGGGGCATCGCAGATACGCAGTATTTT.

This clone was recorded only once. The V gene is TRBV5-1, the J gene TRBJ2-3; D call uncertain. Looked up from germline, CDR1 is SGHRS and CDR2 is YFSETQ. This CDR3 is 12 amino acids long. V was clipped by 4 bases and J by 2 bases, with 5 bases between them. The CDR3 region has the DNA TGCGCCAGCAGCCCAGACACAGATACGCAGTATTTT. Translation gives CASSPDTDTQYF.

The genes are TRBV7-2 and TRBJ2-7; D is perhaps TRBD2 (6 bases). CDR1 is SGHTA and CDR2 is FQGNSA in the germline V gene. Trimming took 5 bases from V and 2 from J, leaving 13 bases between them. The CDR3 is 14 amino acids. The CDR3 coding sequence is TGTGCCAGCAGCGTCCGGGACTTAACCTACGAGCAGTACTTC. Its protein product is CASSVRDLTYEQYF.

This chain joins TRBV28 and TRBJ2-7; TRBD2 aligns across 11 bases. The CDR3 totals 16 residues. The germline V gene encodes CDR1 MDHEN and CDR2 SYDVKM. Trimming took 4 bases from V and 4 from J; bases not matched to a gene: 9. CDR3 sequence (DNA): TGTGCCAGCAGTTCCCTGGGTAGCGGGAGGGTGTACGAGCAGTACTTC. Protein sequence: CASSSLGSGRVYEQYF.

This chain uses TRBV5-1 with TRBJ2-7; 8 nucleotides agree with TRBD1. The germline V gene encodes CDR1 SGHRS and CDR2 YFSETQ. The trim removed 5 bases at V and 6 bases at J, leaving 13 bases unmatched. This CDR3 is built from 15 residues. CDR3: CASRGSRQGFGEQYF. CDR3 coding DNA: TGCGCCAGCAGGGGGTCGAGACAGGGGTTCGGCGAGCAGTACTTC.

The gene calls are TRBV4-2 and TRBJ2-5, with TRBD2 matching over 8 bases. There are 13 residues in the CDR3. CDR1 is LGHNA, CDR2 YNFKEQ, per germline. The V and J ends lost 6 bases and 4 bases, in that order; junction bases with no gene match: 4. The CDR3 here is CASSLGRGETQYF. The CDR3 DNA reads TGTGCCAGCAGTCTCGGGAGGGGAGAGACCCAGTACTTC.

This clone was observed a handful of times. The chain is built from TRBV5-6 and TRBJ2-7; weak D call: TRBD1 (6 bases). CDR1 SGHDT and CDR2 YYEEEE come from the germline V gene. The CDR3 runs to 14 residues. Trimming removed 2 bases from V and 1 base from J, with 10 bases in between. This CDR3 reads CASSFTGQSYEQYF. In DNA form, the CDR3 reads TGTGCCAGCAGCTTTACAGGACAGTCCTACGAGCAGTACTTC.

The chain links TRBV3-1 (or the pseudogene TRBV3-2) to TRBJ2-2, with 12 nucleotides matching TRBD2. The CDR3 is 16 amino acids. Per the germline V gene, CDR1 is LGHDT and CDR2 is YNNKEL (reference sequence). V lost 1 base, J lost 16 bases, and 13 bases stayed unmatched. The CDR3 coding sequence is TGTGCCAGCAGCCAAGTTGGGACTAGCGGGCCCGACCGCCAGTTTTTT. Its protein product is CASSQVGTSGPDRQFF.

The chain is built from TRBV24-1 and TRBJ2-4; 9 nucleotides agree with TRBD1. This CDR3 has 18 residues. The V segment lost 3 bases and the J segment 7 bases; nucleotides outside the gene matches: 15. In germline, CDR1 is KGHDR, CDR2 SFDVKD. The CDR3: CATSDRTGEIIKWNIQYF. CDR3 DNA sequence: TGTGCCACCAGTGATCGGACAGGGGAAATCATTAAGTGGAACATTCAGTACTTC.

V is TRBV11-2 and J is TRBJ1-2, with D perhaps matching TRBD1 (6 bases). The germline V and J ends were trimmed by 4 bases and 8 bases, with 11 bases remaining between them. This CDR3 is 12 amino acids long. CDR1 SGHAT and CDR2 FQNNGV come from the germline V gene. CDR3 region: CASSWAGDGYTF. Written as DNA, the CDR3 is TGTGCCAGCAGCTGGGCAGGGGACGGCTACACCTTC.

CDR3 loop: CASSAEVGTEAFF. In DNA form, the CDR3 reads TGTGCCAGCAGCGCCGAGGTGGGCACTGAAGCTTTCTTT. The chain has TRBV6-4 and TRBJ1-1; D is ambiguous. Germline V lookup: CDR1 MRHNA, CDR2 SNTAGT. There are 13 residues in the CDR3. V lost 6 bases and J 4 bases, leaving 12 bases between the germline ends.

This chain links TRBV5-6 with TRBJ2-4; 13 positions agree with TRBD2. V lost 5 bases and J lost 1; bases outside the gene matches: 9. The germline V gene encodes CDR1 SGHDT and CDR2 YYEEEE. The CDR3 covers 18 residues. The CDR3 loop reads CASSKGLAGEGAKNIQYF. CDR3 nucleotides: TGTGCCAGCAGTAAAGGACTAGCGGGAGAGGGGGCCAAAAACATTCAGTACTTC.

This rearrangement joins TRBV11-2 to TRBJ2-1; 9 bases align to TRBD1. The CDR3 spans 15 residues. V lost 5 bases and J lost 7; bases outside the gene matches: 9. CDR1 SGHAT and CDR2 FQNNGV come from the germline V gene. CDR3 loop: CASSRSTGGGNEQFF. In nucleotides, the CDR3 is TGTGCCAGCAGCCGTTCGACAGGGGGTGGGAATGAGCAGTTCTTC.

Points on this clone: Other DNA sequences from this sample encode an identical CDR3 as well. The genes are TRBV6-1 and TRBJ1-5; TRBD1 matches at 7 bases. Unmatched junction bases numbered 2, after V lost 0 bases and J lost 6 bases. CDR1 is MNHNS, CDR2 SASEGT, per germline. This CDR3 has 14 amino acids. CDR3 nucleotides: TGTGCCAGCAGTGAAGCAGGGGGCGGTCAGCCCCAGCATTTT. This translates into CASSEAGGGQPQHF.

The chain uses TRBV6-9 and TRBJ2-1, with a tentative D call TRBD2 (6 bases). The CDR3 has 15 residues. Germline assignment: CDR1 MNHGY and CDR2 SVAAGI. V was pared by 3 bases and J by 9 bases, with 18 bases between. DNA for the CDR3: TGTGCCAGCAGTTACGATATCGGGAGTTTCGGTGAGCAGTTCTTC. Its protein product is CASSYDIGSFGEQFF.

The chain links TRBV5-1 to TRBJ2-3; 8 bases line up with TRBD2. V gave up 7 bases and J gave up 4 bases; unmatched junction bases: 8. CDR3 size: 14 residues. The germline V gene encodes CDR1 SGHRS and CDR2 YFSETQ. CDR3 in amino acids: CASGAGAQADTQYF. DNA for the CDR3: TGCGCCAGCGGAGCGGGGGCCCAGGCAGATACGCAGTATTTT.